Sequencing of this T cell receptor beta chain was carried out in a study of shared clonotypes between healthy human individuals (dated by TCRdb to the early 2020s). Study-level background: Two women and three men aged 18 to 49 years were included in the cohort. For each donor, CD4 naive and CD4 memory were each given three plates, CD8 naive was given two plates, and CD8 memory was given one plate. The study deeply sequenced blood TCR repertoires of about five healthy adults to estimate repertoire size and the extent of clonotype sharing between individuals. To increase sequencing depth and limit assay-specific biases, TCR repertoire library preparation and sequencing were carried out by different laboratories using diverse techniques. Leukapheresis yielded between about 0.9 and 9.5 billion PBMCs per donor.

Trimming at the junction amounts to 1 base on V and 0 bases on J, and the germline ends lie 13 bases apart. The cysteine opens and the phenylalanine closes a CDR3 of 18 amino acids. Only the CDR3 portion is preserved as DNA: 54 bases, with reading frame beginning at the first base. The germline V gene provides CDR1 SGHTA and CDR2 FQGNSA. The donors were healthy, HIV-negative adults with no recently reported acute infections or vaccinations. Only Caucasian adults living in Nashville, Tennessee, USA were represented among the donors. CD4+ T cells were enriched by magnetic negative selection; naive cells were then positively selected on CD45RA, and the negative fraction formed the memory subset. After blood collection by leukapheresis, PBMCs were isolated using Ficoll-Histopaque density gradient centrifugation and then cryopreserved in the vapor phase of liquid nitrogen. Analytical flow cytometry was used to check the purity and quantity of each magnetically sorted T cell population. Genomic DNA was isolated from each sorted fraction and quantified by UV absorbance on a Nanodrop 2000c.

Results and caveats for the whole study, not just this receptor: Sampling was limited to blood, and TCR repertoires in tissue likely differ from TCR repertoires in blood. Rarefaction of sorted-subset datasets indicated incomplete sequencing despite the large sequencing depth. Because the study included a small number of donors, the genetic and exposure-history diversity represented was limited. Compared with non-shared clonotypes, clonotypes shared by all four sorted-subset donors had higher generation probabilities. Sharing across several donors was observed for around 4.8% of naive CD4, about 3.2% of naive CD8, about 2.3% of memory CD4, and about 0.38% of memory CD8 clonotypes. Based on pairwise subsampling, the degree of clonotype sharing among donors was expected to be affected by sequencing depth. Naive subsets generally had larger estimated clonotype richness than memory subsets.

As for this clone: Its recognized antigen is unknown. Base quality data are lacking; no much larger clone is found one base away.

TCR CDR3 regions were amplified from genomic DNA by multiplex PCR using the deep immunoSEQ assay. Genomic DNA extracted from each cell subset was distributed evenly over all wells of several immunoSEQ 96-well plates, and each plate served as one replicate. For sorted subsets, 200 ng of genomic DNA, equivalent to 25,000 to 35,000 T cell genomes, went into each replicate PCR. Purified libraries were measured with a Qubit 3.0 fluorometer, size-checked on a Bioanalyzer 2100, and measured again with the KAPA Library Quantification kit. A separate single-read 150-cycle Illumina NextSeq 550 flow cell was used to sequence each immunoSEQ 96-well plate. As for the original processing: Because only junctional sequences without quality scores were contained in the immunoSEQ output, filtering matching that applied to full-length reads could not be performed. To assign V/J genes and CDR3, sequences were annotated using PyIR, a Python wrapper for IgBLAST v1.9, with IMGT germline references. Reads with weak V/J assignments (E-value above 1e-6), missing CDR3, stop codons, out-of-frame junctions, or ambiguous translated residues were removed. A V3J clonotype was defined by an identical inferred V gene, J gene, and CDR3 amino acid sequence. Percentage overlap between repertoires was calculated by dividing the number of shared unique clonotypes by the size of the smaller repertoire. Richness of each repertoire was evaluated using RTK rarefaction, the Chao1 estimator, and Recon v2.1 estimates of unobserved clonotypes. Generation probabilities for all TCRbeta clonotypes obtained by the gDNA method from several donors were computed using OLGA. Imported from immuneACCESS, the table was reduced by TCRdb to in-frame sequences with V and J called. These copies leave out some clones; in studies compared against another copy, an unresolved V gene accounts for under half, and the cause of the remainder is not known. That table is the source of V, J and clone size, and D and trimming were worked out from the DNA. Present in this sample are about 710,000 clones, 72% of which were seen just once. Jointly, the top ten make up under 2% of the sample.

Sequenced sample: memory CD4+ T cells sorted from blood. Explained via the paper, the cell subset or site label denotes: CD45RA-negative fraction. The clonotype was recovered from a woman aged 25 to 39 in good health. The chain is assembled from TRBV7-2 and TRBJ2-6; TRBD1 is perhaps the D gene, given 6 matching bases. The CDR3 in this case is CASSLVRGQSSGANVLTF. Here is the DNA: TGTGCCAGCAGCTTAGTTCGAGGACAGTCCTCTGGGGCCAACGTCCTGACTTTC.